This entry features one T cell receptor (beta chain) sequence. In the study's own analysis: Reference gene primer amplification gave estimated nucleated cell counts. The protocol was immunoSEQ multiplex PCR, while the TCRdb copy is restricted to in-frame clones and leaves out a portion. For V, J and clone size, that table is used; D and trimming come from the DNA. The profile covers over 150,000 clones, with approximately 91% appearing a single time and roughly a sixth taken by the ten largest. There are 14 residues in the CDR3. In germline, CDR1 is MDHEN, CDR2 SYDVKM. The germline V and J ends were trimmed by 3 bases and 2 bases, with 8 bases remaining between them. The entry originates in a study of blood T cell repertoires in COVID-19. Study as a whole: Acute-phase and convalescent COVID-19 samples originated in the United States, Italy and Spain. T cells, B-cell-depleted T cells, or PBMCs supplied cDNA or gDNA.

The gene calls are TRBV28 and TRBJ2-1; D is possibly TRBD2 (6 bases). The clonotype originates from a man between 50 and 59 years old with COVID-19, enrolled during active disease. The sequenced sample was peripheral blood. This CDR3 is CASSLGGTYNEQFF. CDR3 nucleotides: TGTGCCAGCAGTTTGGGGGGAACCTACAATGAGCAGTTCTTC. The variable domain in full, with the rest retrieved from reference TRBV28 and TRBJ2-1, is DVKVTQSSRYLVKRTGEKVFLECVQDMDHENMFWYRQDPGLGLRLIYFSYDVKMKEKGDIPEGYSVSREKKERFSLILESASTNQTSMYLCASSLGGTYNEQFFGPGTRLTVL.